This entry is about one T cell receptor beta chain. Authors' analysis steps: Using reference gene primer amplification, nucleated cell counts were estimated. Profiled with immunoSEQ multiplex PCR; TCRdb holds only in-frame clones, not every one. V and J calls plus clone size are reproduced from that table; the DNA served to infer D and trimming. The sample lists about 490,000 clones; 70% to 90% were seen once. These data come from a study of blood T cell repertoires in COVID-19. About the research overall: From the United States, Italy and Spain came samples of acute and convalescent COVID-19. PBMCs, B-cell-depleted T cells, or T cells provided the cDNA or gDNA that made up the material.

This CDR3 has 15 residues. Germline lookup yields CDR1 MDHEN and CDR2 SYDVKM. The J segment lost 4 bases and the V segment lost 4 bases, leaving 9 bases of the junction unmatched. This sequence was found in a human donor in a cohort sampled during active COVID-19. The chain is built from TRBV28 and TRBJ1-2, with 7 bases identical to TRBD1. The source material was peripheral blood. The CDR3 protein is CASSSPGQIFYGYTF. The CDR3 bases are TGTGCCAGCAGTTCCCCGGGACAGATCTTCTATGGCTACACCTTC.